This entry features one T cell receptor (beta chain) sequence. Profiled with immunoSEQ multiplex PCR; TCRdb holds only in-frame clones, not every one. The table has fewer than 400,000 clones, roughly 89% seen once. The length of the CDR3 is 17 residues. V shed 1 base, J shed 2 bases, and the junction held 8 bases outside the gene matches. Germline V gene data show CDR1 as MGHRA and CDR2 as YSYEKL. This study enrolled people aged about 18 to 100 from about two dozen US geographic areas. This entry belongs to a study of blood T cell repertoires in COVID-19. About the research overall: Material from acute and convalescent COVID-19 was sourced from the United States, Italy and Spain.

This receptor was taken from a woman aged 25 to 39 who had recovered from COVID-19. The genes are TRBV4-1 and TRBJ2-3; the match to TRBD2 covers 8 bases. The sequencing input was PBMCs or T cells enriched from blood (not recorded which). The CDR3 DNA reads as TGCGCCAGCAGCCAAGTGATAGCGGGGCCGGACACAGATACGCAGTATTTT. Amino acid sequence: CASSQVIAGPDTDTQYF.